These T cell receptor beta chains were read from a single sample in a study of T cell responses to AZD1222 COVID-19 vaccine. TCRdb's table, derived via immunoSEQ multiplex PCR, lists solely in-frame clones and lacks some. The data contain some 120,000 clones, 80% to 90% of them singletons. Material: peripheral blood, obtained on day 0 of AZD1222 vaccination. The receptors derive from an adult in good health. The CDR3 runs from the conserved cysteine through the conserved F or W. A D gene is named only where the DNA matches it firmly. Part of the rows lack a size; the others show once, few, many or a class for expanded clones.

V gene	D gene	J gene	clone size	CDR3 protein	CDR3 DNA
TRBV27	NA	TRBJ1-2	NA	CASSFAGLSGYTF	TGTGCCAGCAGTTTTGCAGGGTTAAGCGGCTACACCTTC
TRBV5-1	TRBD1	TRBJ2-7	NA	CASSPAAGGYEQYF	TGCGCCAGCAGCCCGGCTGCAGGGGGCTACGAGCAGTACTTC
TRBV19	NA	TRBJ2-5	NA	CASSIGTVAQETQYF	TGTGCCAGTAGTATCGGAACAGTGGCCCAAGAGACCCAGTACTTC
TRBV10-3	NA	TRBJ1-2	NA	CAISALRGSDGYTF	TGTGCCATCAGTGCCCTCAGGGGTTCGGATGGCTACACCTTC
TRBV29-1	TRBD2	TRBJ2-2	once	CSVRPREANTGELFF	TGCAGCGTCCGCCCCCGGGAGGCGAACACCGGGGAGCTGTTTTTT
TRBV9	NA	TRBJ2-1	NA	CASSVVAASYNEQFF	TGTGCCAGCAGCGTAGTAGCGGCCTCCTACAATGAGCAGTTCTTC
TRBV3-1/TRBV3-2	TRBD2	TRBJ2-1	NA	CASSQGGSFNEQFF	TGTGCCAGCAGCCAGGGCGGGAGTTTCAATGAGCAGTTCTTC
TRBV3-1/TRBV3-2	NA	TRBJ1-3	once	CASSVSGNTIYF	TGTGCCAGCAGCGTTAGCGGAAACACCATATATTTT
TRBV6-5	TRBD2	TRBJ2-1	NA	CASRASGSYNEQFF	TGTGCCAGCAGGGCTAGCGGGAGCTACAATGAGCAGTTCTTC
TRBV15	NA	TRBJ2-2	NA	CATSNPQPRTGELFF	TGTGCCACCAGCAACCCCCAACCGCGCACCGGGGAGCTGTTTTTT
TRBV6-2/TRBV6-3	TRBD1	TRBJ2-1	NA	CASSYSGQGLAGSYNEQFF	TGTGCCAGCAGTTACTCCGGACAGGGCTTGGCCGGCTCCTACAATGAGCAGTTCTTC
TRBV5-1	NA	TRBJ2-7	NA	CASSALGGPTYEQYF	TGCGCCAGCAGCGCCCTTGGCGGACCTACCTACGAGCAGTACTTC
TRBV28	TRBD1	TRBJ2-7	NA	CASSFAGTEGNEQYF	TGTGCCAGCAGTTTCGCCGGGACAGAAGGGAACGAGCAGTACTTC
TRBV29-1	TRBD2	TRBJ2-7	NA	CSVDTGLAGGREQYF	TGCAGCGTTGATACGGGACTAGCGGGAGGGCGAGAGCAGTACTTC
TRBV19	NA	TRBJ1-2	NA	CASTLDRSSYYGYTF	TGTGCCAGTACTTTGGACCGGTCCTCATACTATGGCTACACCTTC
TRBV29-1	TRBD1	TRBJ2-2	NA	CSVIGTGYTGELFF	TGCTCGGTCATTGGGACAGGGTACACCGGGGAGCTGTTTTTT
TRBV11-2	NA	TRBJ1-1	NA	CASSLVLWALGGEAFF	TGTGCCAGCAGCTTAGTGCTGTGGGCCCTAGGAGGTGAAGCTTTCTTT
TRBV11-2	TRBD2	TRBJ2-7	NA	CASSLSGGREQYF	TGTGCCAGCAGCTTATCGGGGGGGAGGGAGCAGTACTTC
TRBV20-1	NA	TRBJ1-5	NA	CSASQAPDSNQPQHF	TGCAGTGCTAGTCAGGCGCCGGACAGCAATCAGCCCCAGCATTTT
TRBV7-3	NA	TRBJ2-1	NA	CASSLTPAMDYNEQFF	TGTGCCAGCAGCTTAACGCCAGCTATGGACTACAATGAGCAGTTCTTC
TRBV28	NA	TRBJ2-7	NA	CASSFGGSSYEQYF	TGTGCCAGCAGTTTCGGGGGCAGCTCCTACGAGCAGTACTTC
TRBV19	TRBD1	TRBJ1-1	NA	CASSGPSLGQKGNEAFF	TGTGCCAGTAGCGGCCCTAGCCTGGGACAGAAAGGCAATGAAGCTTTCTTT
TRBV15	NA	TRBJ2-7	NA	CATSRPERASYEQYF	TGTGCCACCAGCCGACCAGAGAGGGCCAGCTACGAGCAGTACTTC
TRBV7-2	TRBD1	TRBJ2-5	NA	CASSKGQGAGMAQYF	TGTGCCAGCAGCAAGGGACAGGGGGCGGGTATGGCCCAGTACTTC
TRBV5-4	NA	TRBJ2-7	NA	CASSLALRLEQYF	TGTGCCAGCAGCTTGGCCTTGAGACTCGAGCAGTACTTC
TRBV9	NA	TRBJ2-7	NA	CASSVGSQSSYEQYF	TGTGCCAGCAGCGTAGGGTCACAGAGCTCCTACGAGCAGTACTTC
TRBV9	TRBD2	TRBJ2-1	NA	CASSVRLAGEQGYNEQFF	TGTGCCAGCAGCGTTAGGTTAGCGGGAGAACAGGGCTACAATGAGCAGTTCTTC
TRBV29-1	TRBD1	TRBJ2-1	once	CSVRTGGTEQFF	TGCAGCGTTCGGACAGGGGGAACTGAGCAGTTCTTC
TRBV14	TRBD1	TRBJ1-1	NA	CASSKTGANTEAFF	TGTGCCAGCAGTAAGACAGGGGCTAACACTGAAGCTTTCTTT
TRBV28	NA	TRBJ1-4	NA	CASSLYSGAYNEKLFF	TGTGCCAGCAGTTTATATTCAGGGGCGTATAATGAAAAACTGTTTTTT
TRBV24-1	NA	TRBJ2-3	NA	CATRPGGSRTDTQYF	TGTGCCACCAGGCCAGGGGGGAGCCGCACAGATACGCAGTATTTT
TRBV5-1	NA	TRBJ1-3	NA	CASSTPGLSGNTIYF	TGCGCCAGCAGCACGCCAGGGCTCTCTGGAAACACCATATATTTT
TRBV7-9	TRBD1	TRBJ2-7	NA	CASSFPGGVYEQYF	TGTGCCAGCAGCTTTCCAGGGGGAGTATACGAGCAGTACTTC
TRBV3-1/TRBV3-2	TRBD2	TRBJ2-1	NA	CASSLSGTSGGNEQFF	TGTGCCAGCAGCCTATCCGGGACTAGCGGTGGGAATGAGCAGTTCTTC
TRBV7-8	NA	TRBJ2-1	NA	CASRPLQGYNEQFF	TGTGCCAGCAGGCCGCTACAGGGATACAATGAGCAGTTCTTC
TRBV19	NA	TRBJ2-2	NA	CASSIGSTGELFF	TGTGCCAGTAGTATAGGTTCCACCGGGGAGCTGTTTTTT
TRBV7-9	NA	TRBJ1-1	NA	CASSPRAGSEAFF	TGTGCCAGCAGCCCCCGCGCGGGCAGTGAAGCTTTCTTT
TRBV6-5	NA	TRBJ1-1	once	CASSYPNPVGTEAFF	TGTGCCAGCAGTTACCCCAACCCGGTGGGCACTGAAGCTTTCTTT
TRBV6-5	TRBD1	TRBJ2-1	once	CASGTVYNEQFF	TGTGCCAGCGGGACAGTCTACAATGAGCAGTTCTTC